This T cell receptor (beta chain) comes out of a study of T-cell memory formation after mild COVID-19 listed by TCRdb under 2021. Describing the broader study: TCR sequence clusters from the two donors were found to be largely donor specific. Longitudinal TCRalpha and TCRbeta repertoire sequencing tracked T-cell clones expanding and contracting after mild COVID-19 in two donors. Two young, previously healthy adult volunteers, one female and one male, were included in the cohort. General study outcomes and caveats: Contracting CD4+ clones turned up mainly in the CM and EM memory subsets, whereas EMRA was where CD8+ clones were enriched. Balanced CD4/CD8 phenotypes were observed for clones contracting from day 15 to 85, whereas a bias towards CD4+ was observed for a second wave of clones expanding from day 15 to 37. The study included only a couple of mild cases, and larger cohorts that include severe cases with pre-infection samples were judged to be necessary. Some responding clones were detected in pre-infection memory, which suggested that pre-existing cross-reactive memory T cells had joined the SARS-CoV-2 response. SARS-CoV-2 specificity of the second-wave clones peaking on day 37 was not confirmed.

The germline V gene supplies CDR1 SGHDT and CDR2 YYEEEE. Germline trimming: 0 bases from V, 7 bases from J; junction bases outside gene matches: 5. The CDR3 starts with the cysteine, ends with the phenylalanine, and has 15 residues. Just the 45-base CDR3 DNA is kept, in frame starting at base 1. The instrument given in TCRdb is Illumina NovaSeq 6000. cDNA libraries for TCRalpha and TCRbeta were prepared by 5'RACE using constant-segment primers, with sample barcodes and unique molecular identifiers added. RNA was extracted from every sample with Trizol reagent. The libraries were amplified in two PCR steps, and the second step added a second sample barcode and Illumina TruSeq adapters. Sequencing of libraries was performed on an Illumina NovaSeq with 2 x 150 bp paired-end reads. Per the authors' processing: Demultiplexing of reads and collapsing into UMI-guided consensus sequences were performed with migec v1.2.7. With mixcr v2.1.11, UMI consensuses were aligned to TRA and TRB V and J templates and assembled into clonotypes. A clonotype was counted as expanded or contracted only if both edgeR and NoisET called the change significant, with noise models trained on biological replicates. For edgeR calls, a false discovery rate-adjusted p below 0.01 and a log2 fold-change threshold of 1 were applied. PCA with hierarchical clustering of max-normalized trajectories of the 1000 most abundant clonotypes was used as exploratory dynamics analysis. Separately sequenced CD4+ and CD8+ repertoires were used to assign a CD4 or CD8 phenotype to each responding clone. The public sequencing data were trimmed at Q25 with fastp and processed into clonotypes with MiXCR by TCRdb, which kept only in-frame beta chains. One record per CDR3 amino acid sequence lists the most common genes and DNA. The V and J calls here are based on TCRdb, not the publication. The sample table lists about 560,000 distinct CDR3 sequences, less than 25% of them with a count of one. Approximately 8% of the sample is taken by the ten largest.

As concerns this clonotype: Its antigen is still unknown. Base qualities are not at hand, and no much larger clone is one base apart.

Ficoll-Paque density gradient centrifugation was used to isolate PBMCs. This receptor chain uses TRBV5-6 and TRBJ2-1; TRBD1 matches 9 bases in the middle. This receptor was obtained from an adult woman who had mild COVID-19 (a few samples of this study predate the infection). The sample titles of this study are shuffled in the database, so cell type and time point are left out; the donor was told from shared clones. Sequencing input: PBMCs or a T cell subset sorted from them (not recorded which). CDR3 reads: CASSLGTGGENEQFF. The sequence in DNA is TGTGCCAGCAGCTTGGGAACAGGGGGCGAAAATGAGCAGTTCTTC.